A single sample gave rise to the 29 T cell receptor beta chains below, sequenced in a study of cytomegalovirus exposure and HLA in healthy donors. 60 Vbeta and 13 Jbeta primers were used in PCR. Sequencing was performed with immunoSEQ multiplex PCR; in TCRdb, only in-frame clones are kept and a portion is missing. The data show about 180,000 clones, 70% to 80% seen once. The sequenced material came from PBMCs. These receptors originate from a man in his 60s in good health and CMV-seronegative.

V and J are TRBV5-1 and TRBJ1-1; maybe TRBD1 (6 bases). The CDR3 has 13 residues. Germline values: CDR1 SGHRS, CDR2 YFSETQ. Trimming stripped 4 bases from V and 6 bases from J, with 13 bases between. The CDR3 sequence: CASSPGGGPEAFF. As DNA, the CDR3 is TGCGCCAGCAGCCCCGGCGGGGGGCCTGAAGCTTTCTTT.

The chain combines TRBV2 with TRBJ2-7; TRBD1 might be the D (5 bases). CDR1 and CDR2 (germline): SNHLY, FYNNEI. V lost 6 bases to trimming and J lost 6 bases, with 15 bases between them. This CDR3 has 13 amino acids. CDR3 bases: TGTGCCAGCAGAGGGGAACCAACGGGCGAGCAGTACTTC. This codes for CASRGEPTGEQYF.

The chain joins TRBV19 to TRBJ1-1; maybe TRBD1 (5 bases). Trimming took 5 bases from V and 3 from J, leaving 10 bases between them. Germline CDR1 is LNHDA and CDR2 is SQIVND (reference sequence). This CDR3 has 13 residues. The CDR3 nucleotides read TGTGCCAGTAGTGACAGCCTGGACACTGAAGCTTTCTTT. This gives the protein CASSDSLDTEAFF.

The V gene is TRBV6-1, the J gene TRBJ1-2, with D maybe TRBD1 (5 bases). V lost 1 base and J lost 4, with 16 bases in between. Germline lookup yields CDR1 MNHNS and CDR2 SASEGT. The CDR3 has 16 amino acids. CDR3 coding DNA: TGTGCCAGCAGTGAAGACAGACCGACAGCTGGCTATGGCTACACCTTC. Its translation: CASSEDRPTAGYGYTF.

This clone was found once. The chain joins TRBV23-1 to TRBJ2-7, with TRBD1 matching 10 bases. TRBV23-1 counts as an open reading frame of uncertain function. V lost 8 bases to trimming and J lost 0 bases; unmatched junction nucleotides: 19. The CDR3 loop spans 19 amino acids. DNA for the CDR3: TGCGCCAGCTTTGACCCTTACGGGGACAGGGGAATTATCTCCTACGAGCAGTACTTC. It yields the protein CASFDPYGDRGIISYEQYF.

V and J are TRBV2 and TRBJ1-2; D is uncertain. The CDR3 runs to 13 residues. CDR1 SNHLY and CDR2 FYNNEI come from the germline V gene. V was clipped by 4 bases and J by 3 bases, with 9 bases between them. For the CDR3, the DNA is TGTGCCAGCAGTGTTCAGCGACACTATGGCTACACCTTC. Amino acids: CASSVQRHYGYTF. The whole variable domain, remainder taken from reference TRBV2 and TRBJ1-2, is EPEVTQTPSHQVTQMGQEVILRCVPISNHLYFYWYRQILGQKVEFLVSFYNNEISEKSEIFDDQFSVERPDGSNFTLKIRSTKLEDSAMYFCASSVQRHYGYTFGSGTRLTVV.

The V and J genes are TRBV5-1 and TRBJ2-1, with 10 bases identical to TRBD2. The V and J ends lost 4 bases and 7 bases, in that order; junction bases with no gene match: 8. Germline CDR1 is SGHRS and CDR2 is YFSETQ. The CDR3 has 15 residues. The CDR3 bases are TGCGCCAGCAGCCCAACTAGCGGGGTAAGAAATGAGCAGTTCTTC. It specifies CASSPTSGVRNEQFF.

This sequence joins TRBV28 and TRBJ1-5, with D possibly being TRBD1 (5 bases). Trimming cost V 6 bases and J 9 bases, with 15 bases left between them. From germline, CDR1 is MDHEN and CDR2 SYDVKM. The CDR3 consists of 13 residues. In DNA form, the CDR3 reads TGTGCCAGCAGGGGGCCGGCGTTGGCGCCCCAGCATTTT. It specifies CASRGPALAPQHF. The full variable domain, with the rest looked up from reference TRBV28 and TRBJ1-5, is DVKVTQSSRYLVKRTGEKVFLECVQDMDHENMFWYRQDPGLGLRLIYFSYDVKMKEKGDIPEGYSVSREKKERFSLILESASTNQTSMYLCASRGPALAPQHFGDGTRLSIL.

The chain couples TRBV5-1 to TRBJ2-1; TRBD2 agrees at 9 bases. The CDR3 loop spans 16 amino acids. V trimming: 2 bases; J trimming: 1 base; junction bases outside the gene matches: 4. Germline values: CDR1 SGHRS, CDR2 YFSETQ. CDR3 residues: CASSFPLAGSYNEQFF. In nucleotides, the CDR3 is TGCGCCAGCAGCTTTCCTCTAGCGGGGTCCTACAATGAGCAGTTCTTC.

V usage is TRBV19 and J usage is TRBJ1-1, with TRBD1 identical over 8 bases. The CDR3 sequence is 12 residues long. Germline V gene sequence: CDR1 LNHDA, CDR2 SQIVND (reference sequence). V shed 3 bases, J shed 7 bases, and the junction held 1 base outside the gene matches. The CDR3 sequence is CASSMGTGEAFF. CDR3 nucleotides: TGTGCCAGTAGTATGGGGACAGGTGAAGCTTTCTTT.

Notes on this clone: One junction end disagrees with the germline gene, perhaps due to a read error. This sequence joins TRBV5-4 and TRBJ1-1; tentative D call: TRBD1 (6 bases). Germline V CDR1 and CDR2: SGHNT, YYREEE (reference sequence). This CDR3 is built from 13 residues. The CDR3 bases are TGTGCCAGCAGCTTGGAAAGGGACACTGAAGCTCTCTTT. Amino acids: CASSLERDTEALF.

The rearrangement uses TRBV2 and TRBJ2-7, with 9 bases identical to TRBD1. Germline trimming cut 4 bases from V and 2 bases from J; bases unmatched to any gene: 12. Germline V gene lookup returns CDR1 SNHLY and CDR2 FYNNEI. The CDR3 covers 17 residues. The CDR3 here is CASSGVPDRGGTYEQYF. CDR3 nucleotides: TGTGCCAGCAGTGGGGTTCCCGACAGGGGGGGGACCTACGAGCAGTACTTC. Full variable domain (remainder filled in from reference TRBV2 and TRBJ2-7): EPEVTQTPSHQVTQMGQEVILRCVPISNHLYFYWYRQILGQKVEFLVSFYNNEISEKSEIFDDQFSVERPDGSNFTLKIRSTKLEDSAMYFCASSGVPDRGGTYEQYFGPGTRLTVT.

This chain joins TRBV7-9 and TRBJ2-3, with D perhaps matching TRBD2 (6 bases). CDR1 SEHNR and CDR2 FQNEAQ come from the germline V gene (reference sequence). The V end was cut by 3 bases, the J end by 2 bases, with 15 bases between. The CDR3 runs to 16 residues. In nucleotides, the CDR3 is TGTGCCAGCAGCTTCCCCGGGGCGGGGTACACAGATACGCAGTATTTT. As protein: CASSFPGAGYTDTQYF. The full variable domain, completed using reference TRBV7-9 and TRBJ2-3, is DTGVSQNPRHKITKRGQNVTFRCDPISEHNRLYWYRQTLGQGPEFLTYFQNEAQLEKSRLLSDRFSAERPKGSFSTLEIQRTEQGDSAMYLCASSFPGAGYTDTQYFGPGTRLTVL.

The CDR3 spells CASSSSGYRVTDTQYF. Here the CDR3 DNA reads TGTGCCAGCAGCTCCAGTGGGTACAGGGTCACAGATACGCAGTATTTT. V gene TRBV7-6 combines with J gene TRBJ2-3; D possibly corresponds to TRBD1 (6 bases). The V gene's germline CDR1 is SGHVS and CDR2 FNYEAQ. This CDR3 contains 16 residues. Trimming took 4 bases from V and 2 from J, leaving 16 bases between them.

The table lists this clone with a count of one. This chain joins TRBV9 and TRBJ2-3, with 8 nucleotides matching TRBD2. With 4 bases clipped from V and 1 base from J, the junction kept 8 bases outside the gene matches. The CDR3 runs to 16 residues. Germline V gives CDR1 SGDLS, CDR2 YYNGEE. The CDR3: CASSPLQAGGTDTQYF. CDR3 coding DNA: TGTGCCAGCAGCCCCCTACAAGCGGGAGGCACAGATACGCAGTATTTT.

The table lists this clone with a count of one. The genes are TRBV10-3 and TRBJ2-2, with TRBD1 matching over 9 bases. The CDR3 is 15 residues long. Losses at the gene ends were 6 bases for V and 6 bases for J; bases not matched to a gene: 8. Germline CDR1 ENHRY, CDR2 SYGVKD. The CDR3 spells CAISPRQGGSGELFF. DNA for the CDR3: TGTGCCATCAGCCCAAGACAGGGGGGATCCGGGGAGCTGTTTTTT.

This clone has just a few counts. V is TRBV19 and J is TRBJ1-1; D unresolved. Per the germline V gene, CDR1 is LNHDA and CDR2 is SQIVND (reference sequence). The CDR3 is 14 amino acids. Between the trimmed V and J ends, which lost 1 base and 2 bases, there was a span of 8 bases. The CDR3 here is CASSIVPGNTEAFF. The CDR3 nucleotides are TGTGCCAGTAGTATAGTCCCGGGAAACACTGAAGCTTTCTTT.

The chain joins TRBV28 to TRBJ2-1; 8 nucleotides align to TRBD2. Germline V lookup: CDR1 MDHEN, CDR2 SYDVKM. The CDR3 loop spans 15 amino acids. The trim removed 6 bases at V and 4 bases at J, leaving 8 bases unmatched. The CDR3 DNA sequence: TGTGCCAGCAGCCCCACGGGAGGGAGGTACAATGAGCAGTTCTTC. Amino acid sequence: CASSPTGGRYNEQFF. Full variable domain (missing parts from reference TRBV28 and TRBJ2-1): DVKVTQSSRYLVKRTGEKVFLECVQDMDHENMFWYRQDPGLGLRLIYFSYDVKMKEKGDIPEGYSVSREKKERFSLILESASTNQTSMYLCASSPTGGRYNEQFFGPGTRLTVL.

V gene TRBV11-2 combines with J gene TRBJ2-5; D gene uncertain. The CDR3 is made up of 16 amino acids. Trimming removed 5 bases from V and 4 bases from J, with 20 bases in between. Germline lookup yields CDR1 SGHAT and CDR2 FQNNGV. CDR3 loop: CASSLTAGSFGETQYF. CDR3 in DNA: TGTGCCAGCAGCCTGACGGCCGGGTCTTTCGGAGAGACCCAGTACTTC.

The chain couples TRBV5-1 to TRBJ1-3; unclear D gene. The CDR3 totals 15 residues. V lost 0 bases and J lost 4, with 11 bases in between. Germline V gene data show CDR1 as SGHRS and CDR2 as YFSETQ. CDR3 bases: TGCGCCAGCAGCTTGGACCAGGCCCGCGGAAACACCATATATTTT. Translating it yields CASSLDQARGNTIYF.

The V gene is TRBV28, the J gene TRBJ2-3, with D possibly being TRBD1 (5 bases). V was trimmed by 8 bases and J by 4 bases, leaving 10 bases between them. Germline V CDR1 and CDR2: MDHEN, SYDVKM. The CDR3 runs 12 residues. The CDR3 DNA reads TGTGCCAGCGGGAAGGGGTCAGATACGCAGTATTTT. Translated, it gives CASGKGSDTQYF.

The CDR3 sequence: CASSILPQGQGEQYF. CDR3 sequence (DNA): TGTGCCAGTAGTATACTCCCCCAGGGACAAGGGGAGCAGTACTTC. The rearrangement links TRBV19 to TRBJ2-5; tentative D call: TRBD1 (6 bases). Trimming took off 2 bases at V and 11 bases at J, with 21 bases between the two ends. This CDR3 has 15 residues. The germline gives CDR1 LNHDA, CDR2 SQIVND (reference sequence).

The chain combines TRBV7-9 with TRBJ2-5, with D perhaps matching TRBD2 (6 bases). Germline V CDR1 and CDR2: SEHNR, FQNEAQ (reference sequence). This CDR3 has 16 residues. Trimming shortened V by 4 bases and J by 5 bases, and 20 bases separated the two germline ends. The CDR3 region has the DNA TGTGCCAGCAGCTCGCCCGGACTCGGAGGGTGGGAGACCCAGTACTTC. Its protein product is CASSSPGLGGWETQYF.

Points on this clone: The junction shows a germline mismatch at one end, possibly a read error. The rearrangement joins TRBV10-3 to TRBJ2-6; weak D call: TRBD1 (5 bases). Germline V lookup: CDR1 ENHRY, CDR2 SYGVKD. This CDR3 has 15 amino acids. CDR3 coding DNA: TGTGCCAGCAGTGAAGGGGATTCTGGGGCCAACGTCCTGACTTTC. Its protein is CASSEGDSGANVLTF.

The chain uses TRBV5-5 and TRBJ2-3; 8 positions agree with TRBD2. The CDR3 sequence is 15 residues long. CDR1 SGHKS and CDR2 YYEKEE come from the germline V gene (reference sequence). With V trimmed by 3 bases and J by 4 bases, 7 bases remained unmatched. The CDR3 reads CASSWGLGMADTQYF. In nucleotides, the CDR3 is TGTGCCAGCAGCTGGGGACTAGGGATGGCAGATACGCAGTATTTT.

This clone showed up just once. This sequence joins TRBV5-4 and TRBJ2-1, with 8 bases matching TRBD2. In germline, CDR1 is SGHNT, CDR2 YYREEE (reference sequence). The CDR3 is 13 residues long. Unmatched junction bases numbered 3, after V lost 1 base and J lost 9 bases. The CDR3 coding sequence is TGTGCCAGCAGCTTGAGCGGGAGAGGTGAGCAGTTCTTC. The encoded protein is CASSLSGRGEQFF.

The genes are TRBV29-1 and TRBJ2-5; 7 nucleotides align to TRBD1. Trimming at V came to 7 bases and at J to 2 bases, leaving 4 bases not matched to a gene. The CDR3 has 12 residues. Per the germline V gene, CDR1 is SQVTM and CDR2 is ANQGSEA. The CDR3 here is CSAGTAQETQYF. The CDR3 DNA reads as TGCAGCGCCGGGACAGCTCAAGAGACCCAGTACTTC.

CDR3 in DNA: TGCAGCGTTGAGGGCGGGGACCCGAACACCGGGGAGCTGTTTTTT. Its translation is CSVEGGDPNTGELFF. This chain links TRBV29-1 with TRBJ2-2, with D possibly matching TRBD2 (6 bases). CDR1 and CDR2 (germline): SQVTM, ANQGSEA. The CDR3 extends over 15 amino acids. V was pared by 3 bases and J by 0 bases, with 11 bases between.

V and J are TRBV7-8 and TRBJ2-3, with TRBD2 identical over 13 bases. The CDR3 covers 16 residues. V was clipped by 5 bases and J by 8 bases; unmatched bases: 10. Germline V gene lookup returns CDR1 SGHVS and CDR2 FQNEAQ. The CDR3 sequence is CASSPSSGLAGATQYF. The CDR3 region has the DNA TGTGCCAGCAGCCCCAGTAGTGGACTAGCGGGAGCTACGCAGTATTTT.